This T cell receptor beta chain emerged from a study of vaccination and CD4 T cells after COVID-19 (dated by TCRdb to between 2021 and 2024). Study-wide context: Convalescent patients had a positive SARS-CoV-2 result on nasal swab PCR, and of these patients, fewer than ten had mild disease and one had severe disease. The convalescent cohort included six males and four females, with two Hispanic individuals, seven Caucasians, two Asians and one multiracial person. Participants got two doses of the Pfizer-BioNTech BNT162b2 vaccine (n=8) or two doses of the Moderna mRNA-1273 vaccine (n=2). Post-COVID blood samples were collected from convalescent patients a median of about 92 days after diagnosis, with a range of roughly 35 to 161 days. Post-vaccine blood samples were obtained a median of roughly 75 days after the second vaccine dose, with a range of roughly 13 to 250 days. The cultures were stimulated with overlapping spike peptide pools from SARS-CoV-2 and from the common cold coronaviruses HCoV-NL63, HCoV-OC43 and HCoV-229E. As controls, cultures received a CEFX viral epitope pool (the positive control), an HIV-1 Nef peptide pool (the negative control), or no peptide at all. In around 9 COVID-19 convalescent patients and a few infection-naive healthy vaccine recipients, researchers compared the spike-specific CD4+ TCR repertoire from before mRNA vaccination with the repertoire from after.

Overall results and qualifications from the work: Only a relatively small number of convalescent patients were included in the study, and early timepoints following natural infection were not analyzed. Of the vaccine-specific clones found in convalescent patients, nearly all (304 of 307) were mono-reactive for SARS-CoV-2 spike instead of being cross-reactive with common cold coronaviruses. In convalescent patients, a median roughly 85% of post-vaccine SARS-CoV-2-reactive clones were detected only after vaccination, suggesting vaccine-specific priming. The median count of SARS-CoV-2-reactive clonotypes went up from about 23 after infection to a few dozen after vaccination, although the change was not significant.

The treatment or condition label on this specimen signifies: approximately nine-day PBMC culture with coronavirus spike peptide pools or control peptides (ViraFEST assay). The ViraFEST assay was used in the study, in which antigen-specific T cells were expanded with peptide pools and expanded clonotypes were subsequently identified by TCR sequencing. Positive SARS-CoV-2 PCR tests in the convalescent patients dated from March to December 2020, before Alpha, Beta and Delta variants emerged in the United States. PBMCs were cultured at a few million per well in IMDM supplemented with around 5% human AB serum and 10 IU/ml IL-2, with about 9 ug/ml peptide pools added. Half of the culture medium was replaced with fresh IL-2-containing medium on days 3 and 7. Once the cells had been in culture for about 10 days, the EasySep CD4+ T cell isolation kit was used to isolate CD4+ T cells by negative selection. Ficoll-Paque Plus gradient centrifugation was used to isolate PBMCs from whole blood, and the isolated PBMCs were then either used fresh or cryopreserved at -140C. In general, triplicate wells were set up for every culture condition.

Concerning this clonotype itself: No antigen is known for it. Base qualities are not recorded, but no much larger clone differs from it by a single base.

The method was PCR. TCR sequencing of DNA from cultured CD4+ T cells used the Oncomine TCR Beta short-read assay at the Johns Hopkins FTIC core. Genomic DNA was extracted from the cultured CD4+ T cells with the QIAamp micro DNA kit. Oncomine TCR Beta libraries from cultured CD4+ T cells were pooled with unique dual indexes and sequenced on an Illumina iSeq 100. The paper's data handling went like this. Non-productive sequences were removed, and CDR3s that did not start with C, did not end with F or W, or were shorter than 7 amino acids were discarded. Antigen-specific clonotypes were identified with the MANAFEST web application by comparing peptide-stimulated wells with reference and other culture wells. To be called positive, a clone needed an FDR below 0.05, an odds ratio above 5, and a productive frequency above 0.1% in at least two of three replicate wells. Clonotypes that were significantly expanded in both SARS-CoV-2 spike wells and at least one common cold coronavirus spike condition were defined as cross-reactive. CDR3 homology was assessed with Levenshtein distances (stringdist) and unrooted phylogenetic trees (ape) in R version 3.6.1. In TCRdb, the public reads were trimmed at Q25 with fastp and aligned with MiXCR, with productive beta chains retained. Merged by CDR3 protein, the rows form single entries marked with the most common genes and DNA. These V and J calls originate from TCRdb's pipeline instead of the authors' own analysis. The table for this sample lists some 10,000 distinct CDR3 sequences; roughly a third of them were counted only once. The top ten constitute 7.5% to 9% of the sample.

Source material: CD4+ T cells from blood, cultured in vitro. The receptor was isolated from a human donor who had recovered from COVID-19.

The CDR3 region has the sequence CASSQEGAGAYNEQFF. In nucleotide form, the sequence is TGTGCCAGCAGCCAAGAAGGTGCGGGGGCCTACAATGAGCAGTTCTTC. The chain joins TRBV4-2 to TRBJ2-1; TRBD2 lines up with 7 middle nucleotides. From its cysteine to its phenylalanine, the CDR3 spans 16 amino acids. The CDR3 DNA has 48 bases and is translated from base 1. The V end gives up 0 bases and the J end 2 bases, leaving 4 bases in the junction not matched to a gene. The germline V gene encodes CDR1 LGHNA and CDR2 YNFKEQ.